The 32 T cell receptor beta chains below were found in one sample sequenced in a study of CD8 T cells in Susac syndrome. Reverse transcription of roughly 0.5 to 1 ug RNA was carried out with random hexamers. Using its own MiXCR run on the immunoSEQ multiplex PCR reads, TCRdb lists one record per CDR3 protein. The data contain some 220,000 distinct CDR3 sequences, 95% of them singletons. Sequencing was performed on CD4+ T cells from PBMCs. The receptor source for this set is a human donor with multiple sclerosis.

CDR3 sequence (DNA): TGTGCCAGCAGCCTCTGGACAGGGGGCCTCACTGAAGCTTTCTTT. As protein: CASSLWTGGLTEAFF. The chain joins TRBV3-1 to TRBJ1-1; 11 bases are shared with TRBD1. The length of the CDR3 is 15 residues. Unmatched junction bases numbered 5, after V lost 4 bases and J lost 4 bases. Germline V gene sequence: CDR1 LGHDT, CDR2 YNNKEL (reference sequence).

The V call is TRBV29-1, the J call TRBJ1-1; D ambiguous. Trimming cost V 2 bases and J 5 bases, with 12 bases left between them. CDR3 length: 13 amino acids. Germline-derived CDR1 and CDR2 are SQVTM and ANQGSEA. CDR3 sequence: CSVEWGGRTEAFF. The CDR3 coding sequence is TGCAGCGTTGAATGGGGTGGAAGGACTGAAGCTTTCTTT.

In this sample, this clonotype turned up once. The genes are TRBV24-1 and TRBJ2-1, with D perhaps being TRBD1 or TRBD2 (5 bases each). V gave up 2 bases and J gave up 0 bases, with 13 bases separating them. The CDR3 has 17 amino acids. Looked up from germline, CDR1 is KGHDR and CDR2 is SFDVKD. CDR3 region: CATSDSAAGSSYNEQFF. The CDR3 nucleotides read TGTGCCACCAGTGATTCGGCTGCAGGGAGCTCCTACAATGAGCAGTTCTTC.

V is TRBV27 and J is TRBJ2-1, with D possibly being TRBD2 (6 bases). The CDR3 has 13 residues. Trimming shortened V by 5 bases and J by 14 bases, and 19 bases separated the two germline ends. Germline V gene sequence: CDR1 MNHEY, CDR2 SMNVEV (reference sequence). For the CDR3, the DNA is TGTGCCAGCAGTGTGGTTAGCGGTAGGCCTAAGTTCTTC. This translates into CASSVVSGRPKFF.

The V and J genes are TRBV30 and TRBJ2-3; no clear D. In germline, CDR1 is GTSNPN, CDR2 SVGIG (reference sequence). The length of the CDR3 is 12 residues. Trimming stripped 3 bases from V and 6 bases from J, with 10 bases between. The CDR3 region has the DNA TGTGCCTGGAGGCGTTCGTGGGATACGCAGTATTTT. It specifies CAWRRSWDTQYF.

The chain has TRBV5-1 and TRBJ2-5; 7 bases are a match to TRBD1. Trimming removed 3 bases from V and 2 bases from J; junction bases left unmatched: 16. This CDR3 has 18 residues. Germline V lookup: CDR1 SGHRS, CDR2 YFSETQ. CDR3 sequence (DNA): TGCGCCAGCAGCTCCGAGTTGGGATCGGGACAGACTCAAGAGACCCAGTACTTC. Translation: CASSSELGSGQTQETQYF.

The CDR3 DNA follows: TGTGCCAGCAGCGTACTGGGGGGCTATGGCTACACCTTC. Translation gives CASSVLGGYGYTF. The chain couples TRBV9 to TRBJ1-2; D may be TRBD1 (5 bases). Germline assignment: CDR1 SGDLS and CDR2 YYNGEE. This CDR3 is built from 13 residues. Trimming left V 1 base short and J 4 bases short, with 8 bases between.

This chain uses TRBV7-2 with TRBJ1-2; 12 nucleotides line up with TRBD1. Germline V gene lookup returns CDR1 SGHTA and CDR2 FQGNSA. V lost 0 bases and J lost 8; bases outside the gene matches: 7. The CDR3 runs 16 residues. The CDR3, as DNA: TGTGCCAGCAGCTTAGCAACGGGACAGGGGGCAGTAGGCTACACCTTC. It encodes CASSLATGQGAVGYTF.

Only a few counts were recorded for this clonotype. The CDR3 sequence is CASSHQETQYF. CDR3 DNA: TGTGCCAGCAGCCATCAAGAGACCCAGTACTTC. The V and J genes are TRBV5-4 and TRBJ2-5; D remains unclear. The CDR3 has 11 residues. Trimming removed 4 bases from V and 2 bases from J, with 3 bases in between. Per germline, CDR1 SGHNT and CDR2 YYREEE (reference sequence).

The chain joins TRBV28 to TRBJ2-2; tentatively, D is TRBD1 or TRBD2 (6 bases each). Germline loops: CDR1 MDHEN, CDR2 SYDVKM. The CDR3 extends over 15 amino acids. V gave up 7 bases and J gave up 1 base, with 13 bases separating them. CDR3 in amino acids: CASTKGGRNTGELFF. The CDR3, as DNA: TGTGCCAGCACCAAAGGGGGGAGGAACACCGGGGAGCTGTTTTTT. Looking up the rest from reference TRBV28 and TRBJ2-2 gives the full variable domain: DVKVTQSSRYLVKRTGEKVFLECVQDMDHENMFWYRQDPGLGLRLIYFSYDVKMKEKGDIPEGYSVSREKKERFSLILESASTNQTSMYLCASTKGGRNTGELFFGEGSRLTVL.

V and J are TRBV27 and TRBJ1-1, with 10 bases lining up with TRBD1. The CDR3 sequence is 15 residues long. Germline V lookup: CDR1 MNHEY, CDR2 SMNVEV (reference sequence). Germline trimming cut 5 bases from V and 4 bases from J; bases unmatched to any gene: 7. This CDR3 reads CASSHDRGLITEAFF. DNA for the CDR3: TGTGCCAGCAGTCATGACAGGGGGCTGATCACTGAAGCTTTCTTT.

This clonotype was seen only once. V gene TRBV12-3 or TRBV12-4 combines with J gene TRBJ2-5, with a tentative D call TRBD2 (5 bases). CDR3 length equals 13 residues. Trimming took 2 bases from V and 5 from J, leaving 9 bases between them. The DNA of the CDR3 is TGTGCCAGCAGTTTACAGCCGGGGGAGACCCAGTACTTC. It specifies CASSLQPGETQYF.

The chain recombines TRBV27 with TRBJ1-4; TRBD1 agrees at 8 bases. Per germline, CDR1 MNHEY and CDR2 SMNVEV (reference sequence). The V and J ends lost 6 bases and 5 bases, in that order; junction bases with no gene match: 11. The CDR3 extends over 16 amino acids. CDR3 nucleotides: TGTGCCAGCAGATCCCAGGGGGCACGACTCAATGAAAAACTGTTTTTT. This gives the protein CASRSQGARLNEKLFF.

The J gene is TRBJ2-1, the V gene TRBV4-1; D may match TRBD1 or TRBD2 (5 bases each). The CDR3 length is 15 residues. V shed 8 bases and J shed 6 bases, with 20 bases lying between them. In germline, CDR1 is MGHRA, CDR2 YSYEKL. This chain's CDR3 is CASSGTGFSSNEQFF. The CDR3 DNA is TGCGCCAGCTCGGGAACAGGCTTCTCTAGCAATGAGCAGTTCTTC.

This sequence joins TRBV7-2 and TRBJ1-5; no clear D gene. Trimming stripped 4 bases from V and 9 bases from J, with 10 bases between. Germline V gene lookup returns CDR1 SGHTA and CDR2 FQGNSA. The CDR3 is made up of 12 amino acids. In DNA, the CDR3 is TGTGCCAGCAGCTCAAGATTGGGGCCCCAGCATTTT. Its protein product is CASSSRLGPQHF.

The chain links TRBV20-1 to TRBJ2-7; 10 bases line up with TRBD1. V lost 6 bases to trimming and J lost 3 bases; unmatched junction nucleotides: 8. The CDR3 is 14 amino acids. CDR1 and CDR2 (germline): DFQATT, SNEGSKA (reference sequence). CDR3 nucleotide sequence: TGCAGTGCGAACGATGGACAGGGGGGCTACGAGCAGTACTTC. Translating it yields CSANDGQGGYEQYF.

V is TRBV25-1 and J is TRBJ1-1, with D perhaps matching TRBD1 (5 bases). Trimming removed 4 bases from V and 1 base from J, with 10 bases in between. The CDR3 contains 14 residues. Germline V gives CDR1 MGHDK, CDR2 SYGVNS. CDR3 residues: CASSGQGRNTEAFF. The CDR3, as DNA: TGTGCCAGCAGTGGGCAGGGCAGGAACACTGAAGCTTTCTTT.

The chain combines TRBV5-6 with TRBJ2-7; 7 nucleotides match TRBD2. Germline V lookup: CDR1 SGHDT, CDR2 YYEEEE. J was trimmed by 2 bases and V by 4 bases; bases with no gene match: 3. The CDR3 runs to 13 residues. The CDR3 DNA sequence: TGTGCCAGCAGCGCCGGGGGGACCTACGAGCAGTACTTC. Its translation is CASSAGGTYEQYF.

The chain carries TRBV7-2 and TRBJ1-5; TRBD1 aligns across 7 bases. The CDR3 spans 15 residues. Unmatched junction bases numbered 8, after V lost 5 bases and J lost 4 bases. The germline V gene encodes CDR1 SGHTA and CDR2 FQGNSA. The CDR3 nucleotides read TGTGCCAGCAGCCACGCCGGGACAGAGAATCAGCCCCAGCATTTT. This gives the protein CASSHAGTENQPQHF.

The V call is TRBV6-5, the J call TRBJ2-7; 9 nucleotides align to TRBD2. The CDR3 is made up of 15 amino acids. V trimming: 7 bases; J trimming: 2 bases; junction bases outside the gene matches: 9. Looked up from germline, CDR1 is MNHEY and CDR2 is SVGAGI. The CDR3 DNA reads TGTGCCAGCACTTCGCTAGCGGGAAGTACCTACGAGCAGTACTTC. As protein: CASTSLAGSTYEQYF.

The chain combines TRBV2 with TRBJ2-3; possibly TRBD1 for D (5 bases). CDR1 is SNHLY, CDR2 FYNNEI, per germline. V lost 11 bases to trimming and J lost 0 bases, with 18 bases between them. The length of the CDR3 is 15 residues. The CDR3 DNA sequence: TGTGCCGCCCCCCTTGGATGGGGCAGCACAGATACGCAGTATTTT. It translates to CAAPLGWGSTDTQYF.

Only a few counts were recorded for this clonotype. The chain links TRBV30 to TRBJ2-5, with 7 bases that match TRBD2. This CDR3 has 14 residues. The V gene's germline CDR1 is GTSNPN and CDR2 SVGIG (reference sequence). V was clipped by 7 bases and J by 1 base; unmatched bases: 9. The CDR3 DNA reads TGTGCCTTGAGCGGGGACGGAGCCCAAGAGACCCAGTACTTC. This codes for CALSGDGAQETQYF.

The V and J genes are TRBV29-1 and TRBJ2-5; 8 bases are a match to TRBD1. Germline CDR1 is SQVTM and CDR2 is ANQGSEA. This CDR3 contains 14 residues. V shed 7 bases, J shed 3 bases, and the junction held 10 bases outside the gene matches. The CDR3 loop is CSARPWTGKETQYF. The CDR3 DNA is TGCAGCGCTCGACCTTGGACAGGGAAAGAGACCCAGTACTTC.

Here the CDR3 DNA reads TGCAGAGCGTTGGGTCCAATGCCTACAGAGCAGTTCTTC. It translates to CRALGPMPTEQFF. This rearrangement joins TRBV29-1 to TRBJ2-1; no definite D call. The CDR3 consists of 13 residues. The germline V gene has CDR1 SQVTM and CDR2 ANQGSEA.

The chain couples TRBV2 to TRBJ2-1; TRBD2 matches at 12 bases. The CDR3 has 20 residues. Looked up from germline, CDR1 is SNHLY and CDR2 is FYNNEI. V was pared by 8 bases and J by 0 bases, with 17 bases of the junction left unmatched. CDR3 DNA: TGTGCCAGCCTTCCGAATAGACGGACTAGCGGGATCGGCTCCTACAATGAGCAGTTCTTC. It codes for CASLPNRRTSGIGSYNEQFF.

V gene TRBV4-1 combines with J gene TRBJ1-5; the D is unclear. V was clipped by 3 bases and J by 0 bases, with 12 bases between them. The CDR3 contains 16 residues. The germline V gene encodes CDR1 MGHRA and CDR2 YSYEKL. The CDR3 sequence is CASSQPTKSSNQPQHF. The CDR3 DNA is TGCGCCAGCAGCCAGCCCACAAAATCTAGCAATCAGCCCCAGCATTTT.

The gene calls are TRBV3-1 and TRBJ1-5; D uncertain. V lost 4 bases to trimming and J lost 3 bases, with 13 bases between them. The CDR3 is made up of 15 amino acids. Germline CDR1 LGHDT, CDR2 YNNKEL (reference sequence). CDR3: CASSLKGLVNQPQHF. In DNA form, the CDR3 reads TGTGCCAGCAGCCTTAAGGGATTGGTCAATCAGCCCCAGCATTTT.

This chain joins TRBV3-1 and TRBJ2-5; D gene unclear. Trimming pared 4 bases from V and 1 base from J, leaving 10 bases between. Germline values: CDR1 LGHDT, CDR2 YNNKEL (reference sequence). The CDR3 contains 14 residues. The CDR3 loop reads CASSLRTIQETQYF. CDR3 nucleotide sequence: TGTGCCAGCAGCCTGCGGACGATCCAAGAGACCCAGTACTTC.

This clonotype was seen just once. This rearrangement joins TRBV20-1 to TRBJ2-5; D remains ambiguous. CDR3 length: 12 amino acids. V lost 4 bases, J lost 0 bases, and 6 bases lay in between. In germline, CDR1 is DFQATT, CDR2 SNEGSKA (reference sequence). The CDR3 nucleotides are TGCAGTGCTACCCCGTACCAAGAGACCCAGTACTTC. Residues: CSATPYQETQYF.

V and J are TRBV20-1 and TRBJ2-1; D remains unclear. CDR3 length: 15 residues. The germline V gene has CDR1 DFQATT and CDR2 SNEGSKA (reference sequence). Deletions cut 5 bases from V and 0 bases from J, with 14 bases between. CDR3 in amino acids: CSALGTLSSYNEQFF. In DNA, the CDR3 is TGCAGTGCTCTGGGTACTCTTAGCTCCTACAATGAGCAGTTCTTC.

The chain couples TRBV20-1 to TRBJ2-5; tentatively, D is TRBD1 (6 bases). The CDR3 length is 16 residues. V lost 1 base and J 3 bases, leaving 18 bases between the germline ends. CDR1 DFQATT and CDR2 SNEGSKA come from the germline V gene (reference sequence). CDR3 nucleotide sequence: TGCAGTGCTAGAGCAACAGGGTCGGGGAAAAAAGAGACCCAGTACTTC. This encodes CSARATGSGKKETQYF.

The chain recombines TRBV28 with TRBJ2-1; 8 bases map to TRBD2. CDR1 and CDR2 from the germline V gene are MDHEN and SYDVKM. The CDR3 covers 13 residues. V gave up 3 bases and J gave up 7 bases; unmatched junction bases: 2. The CDR3 coding sequence is TGTGCCAGCAGTTTTCGCGGGAGGAATGAGCAGTTCTTC. It translates to CASSFRGRNEQFF.